The sequence of this TCR beta chain was determined in a study of cytomegalovirus exposure and HLA in healthy donors. Amplification used 60 Vbeta primers and 13 Jbeta primers. Using immunoSEQ multiplex PCR, the repertoire was profiled, and TCRdb retains in-frame clones only, with some absent. The data show about 190,000 clones, with approximately 86% seen just once and 1.5% to 2% held by the top ten. Sequenced material: PBMCs. This clonotype was sampled from a woman between 18 and 30 years old in good health and CMV-seronegative.

The CDR3 DNA sequence: TGTGCCAGCGGGAAAACAGGGATGCAAGAGACCCAGTACTTC. Residues: CASGKTGMQETQYF. The chain links TRBV6-6 to TRBJ2-5; D is perhaps TRBD1 (6 bases). Germline V gene data show CDR1 as MNHNY and CDR2 as SVGAGI (reference sequence). Trimming took off 8 bases at V and 2 bases at J, with 15 bases between the two ends. The CDR3 is 14 amino acids.